This T cell receptor (beta chain) emerged from a study of blood T cell repertoires in COVID-19. Study background: The United States, Italy and Spain were the sources of the acute and convalescent COVID-19 samples. T cells, B-cell-depleted T cells, or PBMCs provided the cDNA or gDNA that served as material.

Original analysis: Estimated nucleated cell counts came from reference gene primer amplification. Some clones are missing from TCRdb's copy, which holds only in-frame ones; the method was immunoSEQ multiplex PCR. V, J and clone size derive from that table, while D and trimming were established from the DNA sequence. Among 200,000 to 250,000 clones listed, around 86% were seen once. Sequencing used peripheral blood. The source of this sequence is a man aged 45-60 years with acute or convalescent COVID-19.

The CDR3 here is CATPRQWFSNTEAFF. The CDR3 region has the DNA TGTGCCACCCCGAGACAGTGGTTTTCGAACACTGAAGCTTTCTTT. The genes are TRBV24-1 and TRBJ1-1, with D possibly being TRBD1 (5 bases). V lost 9 bases to trimming and J lost 1 base, with 17 bases between them. Germline CDR1 reads KGHDR; CDR2 reads SFDVKD. CDR3 length: 15 amino acids.